This TCR beta chain was recorded in a study of beta chain features in type 1 diabetes. This clone has just a few counts. cDNA synthesis used the whole RNA isolate, giving expressed TCRB sequences. Clones were sequenced by immunoSEQ multiplex PCR, and TCRdb holds only the in-frame ones, with some missing. This sample carries just over 600,000 clones, roughly a sixth of them seen once, and the ten largest clones take around 0.1%. This receptor was obtained from a man between 18 and 35 years old in good health. The specimen sequenced was naive CD4+ T cells from blood.

CDR3: CASSLVVQTLYEQYF. CDR3 DNA sequence: TGTGCCAGCAGCTTAGTAGTTCAGACGCTCTACGAGCAGTACTTC. The J gene is TRBJ2-7, the V gene TRBV11-2, with D hard to call. Germline V gene data show CDR1 as SGHAT and CDR2 as FQNNGV. The CDR3 runs to 15 residues. V lost 1 base to trimming and J lost 3 bases, with 13 bases between them.